The entry below describes one T cell receptor beta chain. Its antigen is unidentified. V lost 3 bases and J 2 bases, leaving 10 bases between the germline ends. Germline V gene data show CDR1 as GTSNPN and CDR2 as SVGIG (reference sequence). CDR3 length equals 13 residues. This entry comes from a study of cytotoxic CD8 clonotypes in ibrutinib-treated CLL. Findings and caveats of the study: Public clonotypes were seen rarely and were contracted or stable on treatment. The clonality went up when patients responded to ibrutinib and dropped back toward baseline at progression. Sustained-remission patients were sampled at one set of times and progressing patients at different ones.

Sequencing used immunoSEQ multiplex PCR; TCRdb keeps in-frame clones, though not all of them. In the table there are approximately 150,000 clones, about 80% of which are singletons. The J gene is TRBJ1-1, the V gene TRBV30, with a possible D match to TRBD1 (6 bases). Sequenced here: PBMCs, sampled after 24 months of ibrutinib treatment. This clonotype was sampled from a human donor with chronic lymphocytic leukemia. The CDR3: CAWSGQINTEAFF. Here the CDR3 DNA reads TGTGCCTGGAGCGGACAGATTAACACTGAAGCTTTCTTT. Together with reference TRBV30 and TRBJ1-1, the CDR3 gives the full variable domain: SQTIHQWPATLVQPVGSPLSLECTVEGTSNPNLYWYRQAAGRGLQLLFYSVGIGQISSEVPQNLSASRPQDRQFILSSKKLLLSDSGFYLCAWSGQINTEAFFGQGTRLTVV.